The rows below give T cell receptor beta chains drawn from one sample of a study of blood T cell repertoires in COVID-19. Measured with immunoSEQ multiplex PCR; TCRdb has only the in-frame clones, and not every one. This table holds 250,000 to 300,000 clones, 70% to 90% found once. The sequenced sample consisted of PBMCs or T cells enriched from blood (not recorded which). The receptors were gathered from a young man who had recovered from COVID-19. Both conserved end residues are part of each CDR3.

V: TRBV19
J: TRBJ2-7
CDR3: CASKRAGDYEQYF

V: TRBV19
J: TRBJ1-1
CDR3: CASSNQLIPGTGNTEAFF

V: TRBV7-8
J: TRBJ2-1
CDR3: CASSLVVGGAYNEQFF

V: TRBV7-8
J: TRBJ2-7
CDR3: CASSLVIGNRREQYF

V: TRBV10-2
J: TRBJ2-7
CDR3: CASSVHLWDSNYEQYF

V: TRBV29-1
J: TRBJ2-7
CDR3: CSVEESGYEQYF

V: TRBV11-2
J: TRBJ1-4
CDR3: CASSFSGNNEKLFF

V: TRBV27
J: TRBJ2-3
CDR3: CASSSQGADTQYF

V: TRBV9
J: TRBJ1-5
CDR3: CASSTGLTKQPQHF

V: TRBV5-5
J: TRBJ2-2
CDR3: CASSGTHRGTGELFF

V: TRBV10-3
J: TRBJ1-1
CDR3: CATHRQGATEAFF

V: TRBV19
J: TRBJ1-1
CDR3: CASNRILGTEAFF

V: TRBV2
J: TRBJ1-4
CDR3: CASTGRRDEKLFF

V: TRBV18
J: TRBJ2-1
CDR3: CASSPGTSGTHNEQFF

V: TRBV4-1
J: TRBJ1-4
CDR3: CASSQESLAVGQAATNEKLFF

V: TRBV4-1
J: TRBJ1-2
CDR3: CASSQEQARGYTF

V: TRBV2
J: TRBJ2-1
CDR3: CASSGGGWNEQFF

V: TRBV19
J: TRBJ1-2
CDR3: CASSVSTGVVGYTF

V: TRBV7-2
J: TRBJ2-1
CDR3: CASSRTSGVYNEQFF

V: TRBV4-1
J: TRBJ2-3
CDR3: CASSQIAGIDTQYF

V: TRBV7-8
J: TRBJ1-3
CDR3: CASSLDGTNGNTIYF

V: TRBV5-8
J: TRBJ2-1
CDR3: CASSLGLALDNEQFF

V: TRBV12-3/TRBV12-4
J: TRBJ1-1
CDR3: CASSLFQGTEAFF

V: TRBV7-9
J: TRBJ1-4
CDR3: CASSLSQIAGRGKLFF

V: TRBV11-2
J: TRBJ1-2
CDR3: CASSLGRGYYGYTF

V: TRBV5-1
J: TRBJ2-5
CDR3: CASSFSSGGATQYF

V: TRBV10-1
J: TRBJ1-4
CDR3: CAARGFANEKLFF

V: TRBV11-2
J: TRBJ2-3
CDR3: CASSLDPGRWPTDTQYF

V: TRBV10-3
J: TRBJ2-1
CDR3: CAIRGTSDRFNEQFF

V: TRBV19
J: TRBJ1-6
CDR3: CASSPDRGGNSPLHF

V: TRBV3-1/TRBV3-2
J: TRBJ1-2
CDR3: CASSQVPLRTGDYGYTF

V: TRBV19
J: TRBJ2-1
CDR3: CASSIGLAGVYNEQFF

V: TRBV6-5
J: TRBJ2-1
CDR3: CASKRGGRNEQFF

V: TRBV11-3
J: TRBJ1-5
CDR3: CASSRQNHSNQPQHF

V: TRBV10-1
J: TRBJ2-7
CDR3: CASSGPSYEQYF

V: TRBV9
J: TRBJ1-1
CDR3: CASSVVTGGTEAFF

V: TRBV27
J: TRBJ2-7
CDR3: CASSWDNSGRGEQYF

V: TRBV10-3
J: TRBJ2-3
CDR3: CAINEGGTSGSGTQYF

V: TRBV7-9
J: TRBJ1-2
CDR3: CAIEPRGRGYTF

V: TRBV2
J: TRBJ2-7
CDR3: CASRPGKAAYEQYF

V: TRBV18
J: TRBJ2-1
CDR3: CASSPTYGLAEIYNEQFF

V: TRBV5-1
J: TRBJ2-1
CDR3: CASSLEASGFSYNEQFF

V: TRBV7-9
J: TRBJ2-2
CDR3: CASSLAAGVTGELFF